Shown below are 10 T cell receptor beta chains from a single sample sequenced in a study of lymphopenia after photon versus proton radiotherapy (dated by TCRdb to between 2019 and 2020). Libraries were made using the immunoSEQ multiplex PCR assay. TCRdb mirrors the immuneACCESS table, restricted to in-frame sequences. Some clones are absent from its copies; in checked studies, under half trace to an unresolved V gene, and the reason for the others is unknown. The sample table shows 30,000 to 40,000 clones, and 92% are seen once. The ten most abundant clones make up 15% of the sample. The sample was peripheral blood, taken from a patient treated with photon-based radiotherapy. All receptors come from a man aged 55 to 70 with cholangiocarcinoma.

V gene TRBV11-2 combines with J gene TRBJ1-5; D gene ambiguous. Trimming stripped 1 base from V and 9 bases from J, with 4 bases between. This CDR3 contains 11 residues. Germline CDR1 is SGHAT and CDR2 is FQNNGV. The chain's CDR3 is CASSLGGPQHF. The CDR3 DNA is TGTGCCAGCAGCTTAGGAGGGCCCCAGCATTTT.

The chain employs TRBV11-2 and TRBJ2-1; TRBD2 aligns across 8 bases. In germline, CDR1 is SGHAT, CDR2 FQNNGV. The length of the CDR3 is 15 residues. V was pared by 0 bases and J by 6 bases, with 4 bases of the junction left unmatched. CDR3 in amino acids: CASSLERGGLNEQFF. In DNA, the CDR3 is TGTGCCAGCAGCTTAGAGCGCGGGGGGCTCAATGAGCAGTTCTTC.

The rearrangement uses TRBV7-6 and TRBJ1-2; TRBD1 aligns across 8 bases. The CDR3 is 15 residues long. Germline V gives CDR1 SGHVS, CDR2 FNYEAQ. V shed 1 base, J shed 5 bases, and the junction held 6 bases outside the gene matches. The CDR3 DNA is TGTGCCAGCAGCTTAGGGCCCGGGACAGGATATGGCTACACCTTC. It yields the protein CASSLGPGTGYGYTF.

CDR3 sequence reads: CASSHAGGGNYGYTF. In DNA, the CDR3 is TGTGCCAGCAGCCATGCAGGGGGCGGTAACTATGGCTACACCTTC. This chain uses TRBV11-1 with TRBJ1-2; 8 bases agree with TRBD1. CDR3 length: 15 residues. CDR1 and CDR2 from the germline V gene are SGHAT and FQDESV (reference sequence). The junction had 6 bases not matched to a gene; V was cut back by 5 bases and J by 1 base.

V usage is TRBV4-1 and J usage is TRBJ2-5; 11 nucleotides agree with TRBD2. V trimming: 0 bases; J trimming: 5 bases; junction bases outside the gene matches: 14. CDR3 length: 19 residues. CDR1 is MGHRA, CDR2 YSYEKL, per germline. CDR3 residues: CASSQEGEGSGRDGETQYF. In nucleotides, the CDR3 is TGCGCCAGCAGCCAAGAGGGAGAAGGTAGCGGGAGGGACGGGGAGACCCAGTACTTC.

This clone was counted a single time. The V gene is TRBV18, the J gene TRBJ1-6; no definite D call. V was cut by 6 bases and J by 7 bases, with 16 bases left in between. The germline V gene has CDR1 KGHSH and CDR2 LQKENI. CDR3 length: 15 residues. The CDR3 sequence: CASSLFEGQNSPLHF. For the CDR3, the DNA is TGTGCCAGCTCTCTCTTCGAAGGCCAAAATTCACCCCTCCACTTT.

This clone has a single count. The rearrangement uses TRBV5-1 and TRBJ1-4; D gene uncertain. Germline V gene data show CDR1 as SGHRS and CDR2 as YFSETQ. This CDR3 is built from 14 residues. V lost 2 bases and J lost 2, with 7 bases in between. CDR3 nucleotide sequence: TGCGCCAGCAGCTTACGGGGTACTAATGAAAAACTGTTTTTT. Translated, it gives CASSLRGTNEKLFF.

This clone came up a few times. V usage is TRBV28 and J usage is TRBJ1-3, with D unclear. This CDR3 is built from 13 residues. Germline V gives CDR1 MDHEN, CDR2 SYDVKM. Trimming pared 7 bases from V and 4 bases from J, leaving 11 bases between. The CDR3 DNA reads TGTGCCAGCACTATGAATTCCGGAAACACCATATATTTT. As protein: CASTMNSGNTIYF.

The CDR3 region has the DNA TGCGCCAGCAGCCAACGGACAGGGGAGAGTCAGCCCCAGCATTTT. Protein: CASSQRTGESQPQHF. The chain has TRBV4-1 and TRBJ1-5; 9 nucleotides align to TRBD1. CDR1 MGHRA and CDR2 YSYEKL come from the germline V gene. This CDR3 has 15 amino acids. Trimming removed 2 bases from V and 6 bases from J; junction bases left unmatched: 5.

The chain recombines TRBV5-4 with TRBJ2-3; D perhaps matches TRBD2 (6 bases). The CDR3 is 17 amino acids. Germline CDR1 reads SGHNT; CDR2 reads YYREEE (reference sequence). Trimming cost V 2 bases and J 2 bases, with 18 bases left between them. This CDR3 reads CASSFPGLPSSTDTQYF. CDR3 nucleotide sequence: TGTGCCAGCAGCTTTCCCGGACTACCGAGTTCCACAGATACGCAGTATTTT. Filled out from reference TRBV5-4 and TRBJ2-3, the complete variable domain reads ETGVTQSPTHLIKTRGQQVTLRCSSQSGHNTVSWYQQALGQGPQFIFQYYREEENGRGNFPPRFSGLQFPNYSSELNVNALELDDSALYLCASSFPGLPSSTDTQYFGPGTRLTVL.